Listed below are T cell receptor beta chains from one sample, sequenced in a study of blood T cell repertoires in COVID-19. Measured with immunoSEQ multiplex PCR; TCRdb has only the in-frame clones, and not every one. The data hold 150,000 to 200,000 clones, with about 85% observed a single time. What was sequenced was peripheral blood. The origin of the receptors is a person aged 70 to 85 with COVID-19, enrolled during active disease. Each CDR3 is given with its conserved first and last residue. A D gene is named only where the DNA matches it firmly. Not all rows give a size; the values are once, few, many and, for expanded clones, a class.

CDR3 protein	CDR3 DNA	V gene	clone size	D gene	J gene
CASSLGLSGPSTDTQYF	TGCGCCAGCAGCTTGGGGTTGAGCGGACCTAGCACAGATACGCAGTATTTT	TRBV5-1	-	-	TRBJ2-3
CASSPSPGVLSSLPSSYNEQFF	TGTGCCAGCAGTCCCAGTCCCGGGGTCCTCTCCTCTTTACCTAGCTCCTACAATGAGCAGTTCTTC	TRBV27	-	-	TRBJ2-1
CASSLARYTDTQYF	TGTGCCAGCAGCTTAGCGAGGTACACAGATACGCAGTATTTT	TRBV7-2	-	-	TRBJ2-3
CASSVTQGPTYEQYF	TGTGCCAGCAGTGTGACACAGGGGCCGACCTACGAGCAGTACTTC	TRBV28	-	TRBD1	TRBJ2-7
CASSTGQDLQPQHF	TGTGCCAGCAGCACGGGACAGGACCTTCAGCCCCAGCATTTT	TRBV5-6	-	TRBD1	TRBJ1-5
CASSFSVSGGGELFF	TGTGCCAGCAGTTTTTCTGTCTCCGGGGGCGGGGAGCTGTTTTTT	TRBV28	-	-	TRBJ2-2
CASSRQGSPLHF	TGTGCCAGCTCACGACAGGGATCACCCCTCCACTTT	TRBV18	-	TRBD1	TRBJ1-6
CASSFLSYEQFF	TGCGCCAGCAGCTTTTTGTCTTATGAGCAGTTCTTC	TRBV5-1	-	-	TRBJ2-1
CASSEGLVNEQFF	TGTGCCAGCAGCGAGGGACTAGTCAATGAGCAGTTCTTC	TRBV2	-	TRBD2	TRBJ2-1
CASSSPFGGFSGELFF	TGTGCCAGCAGCTCTCCCTTCGGGGGATTTTCCGGGGAGCTGTTTTTT	TRBV7-8	-	-	TRBJ2-2
CSGGHNTGELFF	TGCAGCGGGGGACACAACACCGGGGAGCTGTTTTTT	TRBV29-1	-	-	TRBJ2-2
CASSVDVVFTGELFF	TGTGCCAGCAGCGTAGATGTAGTTTTCACCGGGGAGCTGTTTTTT	TRBV9	-	-	TRBJ2-2
CASSNGNRGNTIYF	TGTGCCAGTAGTAACGGTAATCGAGGAAACACCATATATTTT	TRBV19	-	-	TRBJ1-3
CASGLYRGSYNEQFF	TGTGCTAGTGGTTTGTACAGGGGTAGCTACAATGAGCAGTTCTTC	TRBV12-5	-	TRBD1	TRBJ2-1
CASSQEDSTDTQYF	TGCGCCAGCAGCCAAGAGGACTCCACAGATACGCAGTATTTT	TRBV4-3	-	-	TRBJ2-3
CASSFSAGGAGDTQYF	TGTGCCAGCAGCTTTTCAGCGGGGGGGGCGGGAGATACGCAGTATTTT	TRBV11-3	-	TRBD2	TRBJ2-3
CASSPGPGNEKLFF	TGTGCCAGCAGCCCAGGGCCCGGTAATGAAAAACTGTTTTTT	TRBV7-6	once	-	TRBJ1-4
CASSGSTNTEAFF	TGTGCCAGCAGCGGGAGCACGAACACTGAAGCTTTCTTT	TRBV7-9	-	-	TRBJ1-1
CASSRRGRGEKLFF	TGTGCCAGCAGCCGGCGGGGGCGCGGGGAAAAACTGTTTTTT	TRBV9	once	-	TRBJ1-4
CASSSYGTSQYF	TGTGCCAGCAGTTCATACGGGACTAGCCAGTACTTC	TRBV12-3/TRBV12-4	-	TRBD2	TRBJ2-5
CASTELGQGRNEQFF	TGTGCCAGCACCGAACTCGGGCAGGGTCGAAATGAGCAGTTCTTC	TRBV6-5	-	-	TRBJ2-1
CASSPEWPTYEQYF	TGCGCCAGCAGCCCGGAGTGGCCTACCTACGAGCAGTACTTC	TRBV5-1	once	-	TRBJ2-7
CASSLLAGGHNEQFF	TGTGCCAGCAGCTTGCTAGCGGGAGGTCACAATGAGCAGTTCTTC	TRBV13	once	TRBD2	TRBJ2-1
CASSYGGLAGVEQYF	TGTGCCAGCAGCTATGGGGGACTAGCGGGAGTAGAGCAGTACTTC	TRBV7-9	-	TRBD2	TRBJ2-7